What follows is one T cell receptor (beta chain) and its context. This specimen belongs to a study of T-cell reconstitution after alpha-beta-depleted transplantation in children. CDR1 and CDR2 from the germline V gene are LGHNA and YSLEER. This CDR3 has 20 residues. J lost 1 base, V lost 4 bases, and 16 bases had no gene match. This sample's TCRbeta library carried unique molecular identifier barcodes. TCRdb redid the calling of the PCR reads with MiXCR, one entry per CDR3 protein. The sample yields about 400,000 distinct CDR3 sequences, just over 20% seen once. The origin of this receptor is a human donor who donated a stem cell graft to a child with acute myeloid leukemia. This chain links TRBV4-3 with TRBJ2-6; 7 bases agree with TRBD1. This sample comprised PBMCs from the stem cell graft donor, obtained from the stem cell graft. The CDR3 sequence is CASSPQFSRGLDSGANVLTF. The CDR3 bases are TGCGCCAGCAGCCCGCAATTTTCAAGGGGGCTCGATTCTGGGGCCAACGTCCTGACTTTC.